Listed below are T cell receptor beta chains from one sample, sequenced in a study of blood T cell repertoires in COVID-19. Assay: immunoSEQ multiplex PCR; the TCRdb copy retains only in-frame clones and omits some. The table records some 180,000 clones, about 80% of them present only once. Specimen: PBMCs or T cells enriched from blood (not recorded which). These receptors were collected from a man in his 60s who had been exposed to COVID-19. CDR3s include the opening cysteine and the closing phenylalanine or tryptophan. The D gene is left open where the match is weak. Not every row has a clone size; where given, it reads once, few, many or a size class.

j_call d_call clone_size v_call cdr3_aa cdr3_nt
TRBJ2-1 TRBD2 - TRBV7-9 CASSSPSGPSNEQFF TGTGCCAGCAGCTCCCCTAGCGGCCCAAGCAATGAGCAGTTCTTC
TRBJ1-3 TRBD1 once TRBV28 CASSPTGTAYSGNTIYF TGTGCCAGCAGTCCAACCGGGACAGCTTACTCTGGAAACACCATATATTTT
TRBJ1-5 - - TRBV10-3 CAISEDSRNQPQHF TGTGCCATCAGTGAAGACAGTCGCAATCAGCCCCAGCATTTT
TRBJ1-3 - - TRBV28 CASSFLQGTSGNTIYF TGTGCCAGCAGTTTCCTCCAAGGGACTAGTGGAAACACCATATATTTT
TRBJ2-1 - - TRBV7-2 CASSLGAPKLISYNEQFF TGTGCCAGCAGCTTAGGGGCACCCAAACTCATCTCCTACAATGAGCAGTTCTTC
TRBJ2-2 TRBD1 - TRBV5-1 CASSSGQGNTGELFF TGCGCCAGCAGTTCGGGACAGGGTAACACCGGGGAGCTGTTTTTT
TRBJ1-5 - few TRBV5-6 CASSYTGGGNQPQHF TGTGCCAGCAGCTATACGGGGGGAGGCAATCAGCCCCAGCATTTT
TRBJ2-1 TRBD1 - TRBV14 CASSQLGQGTNEQFF TGTGCCAGCAGCCAACTGGGACAGGGGACCAATGAGCAGTTCTTC
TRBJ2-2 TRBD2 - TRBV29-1 CSVGGTSGNTGELFF TGCAGCGTTGGGGGGACTAGCGGGAACACCGGGGAGCTGTTTTTT
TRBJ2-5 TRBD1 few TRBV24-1 CATSDLGTEETQYF TGTGCCACCAGTGATTTAGGGACAGAAGAGACCCAGTACTTC